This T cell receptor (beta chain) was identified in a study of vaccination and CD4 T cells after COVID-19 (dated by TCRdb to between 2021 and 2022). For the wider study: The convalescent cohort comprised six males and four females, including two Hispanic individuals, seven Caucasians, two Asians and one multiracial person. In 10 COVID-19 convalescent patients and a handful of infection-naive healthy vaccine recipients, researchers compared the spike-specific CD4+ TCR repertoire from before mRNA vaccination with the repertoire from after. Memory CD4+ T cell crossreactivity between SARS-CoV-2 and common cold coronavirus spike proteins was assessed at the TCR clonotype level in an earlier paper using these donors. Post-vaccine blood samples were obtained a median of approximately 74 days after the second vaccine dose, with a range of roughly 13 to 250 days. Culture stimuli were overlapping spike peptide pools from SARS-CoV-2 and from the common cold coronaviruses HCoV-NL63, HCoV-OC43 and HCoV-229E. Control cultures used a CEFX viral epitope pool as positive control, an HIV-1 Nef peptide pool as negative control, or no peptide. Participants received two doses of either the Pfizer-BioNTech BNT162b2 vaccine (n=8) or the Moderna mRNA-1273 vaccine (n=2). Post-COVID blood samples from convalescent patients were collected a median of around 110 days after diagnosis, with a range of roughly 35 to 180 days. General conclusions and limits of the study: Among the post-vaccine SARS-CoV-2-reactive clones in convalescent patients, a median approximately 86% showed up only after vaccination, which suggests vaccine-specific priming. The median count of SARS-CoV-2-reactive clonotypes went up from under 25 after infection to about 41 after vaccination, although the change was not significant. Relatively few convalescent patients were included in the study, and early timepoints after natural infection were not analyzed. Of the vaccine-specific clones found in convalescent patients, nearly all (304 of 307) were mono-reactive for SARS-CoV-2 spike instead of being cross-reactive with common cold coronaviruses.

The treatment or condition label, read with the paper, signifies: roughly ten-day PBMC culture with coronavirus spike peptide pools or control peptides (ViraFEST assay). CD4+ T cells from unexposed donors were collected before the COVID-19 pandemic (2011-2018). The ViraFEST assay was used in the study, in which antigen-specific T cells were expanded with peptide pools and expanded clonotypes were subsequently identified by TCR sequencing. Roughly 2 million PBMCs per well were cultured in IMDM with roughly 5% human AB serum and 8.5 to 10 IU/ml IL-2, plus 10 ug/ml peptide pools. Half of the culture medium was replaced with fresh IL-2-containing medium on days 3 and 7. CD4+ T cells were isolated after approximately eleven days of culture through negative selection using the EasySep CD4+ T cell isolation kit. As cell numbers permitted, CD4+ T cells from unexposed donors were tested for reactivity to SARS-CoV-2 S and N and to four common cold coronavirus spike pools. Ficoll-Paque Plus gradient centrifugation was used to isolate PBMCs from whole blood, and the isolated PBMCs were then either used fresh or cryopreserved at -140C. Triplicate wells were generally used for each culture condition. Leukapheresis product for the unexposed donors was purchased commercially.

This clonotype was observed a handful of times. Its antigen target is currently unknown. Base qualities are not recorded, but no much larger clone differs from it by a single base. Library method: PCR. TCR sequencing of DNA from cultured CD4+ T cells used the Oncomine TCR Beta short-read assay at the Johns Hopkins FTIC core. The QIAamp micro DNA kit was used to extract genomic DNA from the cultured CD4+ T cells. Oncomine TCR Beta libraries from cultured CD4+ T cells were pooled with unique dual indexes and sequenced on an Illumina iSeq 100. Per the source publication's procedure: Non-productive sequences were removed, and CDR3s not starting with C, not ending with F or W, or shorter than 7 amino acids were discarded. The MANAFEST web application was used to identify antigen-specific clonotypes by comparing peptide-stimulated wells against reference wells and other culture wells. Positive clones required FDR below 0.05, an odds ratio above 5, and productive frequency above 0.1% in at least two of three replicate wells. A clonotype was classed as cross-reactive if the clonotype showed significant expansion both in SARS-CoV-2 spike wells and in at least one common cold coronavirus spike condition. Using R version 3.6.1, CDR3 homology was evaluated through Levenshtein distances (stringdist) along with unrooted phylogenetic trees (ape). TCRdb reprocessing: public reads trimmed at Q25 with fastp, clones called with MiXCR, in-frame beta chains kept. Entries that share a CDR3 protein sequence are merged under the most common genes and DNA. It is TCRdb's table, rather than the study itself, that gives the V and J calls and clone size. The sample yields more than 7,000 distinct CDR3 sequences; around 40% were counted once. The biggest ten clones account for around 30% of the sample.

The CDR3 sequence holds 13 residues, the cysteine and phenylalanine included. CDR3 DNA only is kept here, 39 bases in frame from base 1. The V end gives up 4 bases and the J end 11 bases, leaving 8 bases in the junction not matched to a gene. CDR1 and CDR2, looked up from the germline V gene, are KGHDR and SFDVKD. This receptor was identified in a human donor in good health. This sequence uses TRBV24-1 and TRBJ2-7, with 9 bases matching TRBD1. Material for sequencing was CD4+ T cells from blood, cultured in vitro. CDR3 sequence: CATSEGLGQGEYF. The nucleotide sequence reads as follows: TGTGCCACCAGTGAGGGGTTGGGACAGGGCGAGTACTTC.